This T cell receptor (beta chain) was observed in a study of Graves' ophthalmopathy and Graves' hyperthyroidism. Study at large: Peripheral blood was gathered at the point of initial diagnosis, before any treatment started.

This clonotype was recorded many times. The germline gives CDR1 SQVTM, CDR2 ANQGSEA. The CDR3 sequence is 14 residues long. V shed 7 bases, J shed 5 bases, and the junction held 8 bases outside the gene matches. Exclusion criteria comprised other autoimmune diseases, uncontrolled infections, pregnancy or lactation in patients. The PBMCs had their origin in roughly 10 ml of fresh peripheral blood. Amplification targeted the TCR beta CDR3 regions, with RNA transcripts as the source material. The first-round RT-PCR employed HTBI primers together with the Qiagen OneStep RT-PCR kit. A multiplex PCR was then performed as the second round. One entry per CDR3 protein, called by TCRdb with MiXCR from the multiplex PCR reads. The repertoire holds about 400,000 distinct CDR3 sequences, with roughly 21% as singletons.

This TCR came from a woman aged 18-30 years with stable Graves' hyperthyroidism. The chain uses TRBV29-1 and TRBJ2-5; 12 nucleotides match TRBD2. Sequenced input: peripheral blood. The CDR3 here is CSAGLAGSRETQYF. The CDR3 coding sequence is TGCAGCGCCGGACTAGCGGGATCGAGGGAGACCCAGTACTTC.